This T cell receptor (beta chain) comes out of a study of CD4 T cells in relation to SARS-CoV-2 and coronaviruses. Before the COVID-19 pandemic, during about 2011-2019, CD4+ T cells were taken from unexposed donors. Generated by immunoSEQ multiplex PCR, the TCRdb table keeps only in-frame clones and is missing some. The sample yields just under 65,000 clones, about 94% seen once. The study's findings and limits: This crossreactivity analysis covered spike protein alone, no other viral proteins.

Concerning this clone itself: As yet, its antigen is unknown.

Unmatched junction bases numbered 12, after V lost 8 bases and J lost 2 bases. Germline V gene data show CDR1 as MDHEN and CDR2 as SYDVKM. This CDR3 is 15 amino acids long. This TCR was sampled from a human donor in good health. Sequenced: naive CD4+ T cells from PBMCs. Documented subset: naive CD4+ T cells isolated by negative enrichment. The V gene is TRBV28, the J gene TRBJ2-7; 7 nucleotides line up with TRBD1. This CDR3 is CASEARDRQTYEQYF. CDR3 in DNA: TGTGCCAGCGAAGCCCGGGACAGACAAACCTACGAGCAGTACTTC.